The rows below give T cell receptor beta chains drawn from one sample of a study of early T cells in non-severe SARS-CoV-2 infection. From the 5' RACE reads, TCRdb called clonotypes with MiXCR, one entry per CDR3 protein. This table has roughly 80,000 distinct CDR3 sequences, about 11% appearing once. This sample comprised whole blood, obtained at baseline. The source of these receptors is an adult who was a healthcare worker with PCR-confirmed SARS-CoV-2 infection or an uninfected control (not recorded which). Each CDR3 is given with its conserved first and last residue. The order of the fields is J gene, D gene, clone size, V gene, CDR3 protein, CDR3 DNA. A D gene is named only where the DNA matches it firmly. Expanded clones are given a class, and other clones once, few, many or no size at all.

j_call: TRBJ2-7; d_call: NA; clone_size: NA; v_call: TRBV6-2/TRBV6-3; cdr3_aa: CASSYRDGGPYEQYF; cdr3_nt: TGTGCCAGCAGTTACCGGGACGGAGGACCCTACGAGCAGTACTTC
j_call: TRBJ2-2; d_call: NA; clone_size: NA; v_call: TRBV6-1; cdr3_aa: CASSALSGIRYTGELFF; cdr3_nt: TGTGCCAGCAGTGCACTTTCAGGGATTAGATACACCGGGGAGCTGTTTTTT
j_call: TRBJ2-7; d_call: NA; clone_size: NA; v_call: TRBV6-2/TRBV6-3; cdr3_aa: CDSSYHDEQYF; cdr3_nt: TGTGACAGCAGTTATCACGACGAGCAGTACTTC
j_call: TRBJ1-2; d_call: NA; clone_size: NA; v_call: TRBV5-1; cdr3_aa: CASSLAAREVNGYTF; cdr3_nt: TGCGCCAGCAGCTTGGCTGCCAGGGAGGTAAATGGCTACACCTTC
j_call: TRBJ2-1; d_call: NA; clone_size: many; v_call: TRBV6-5; cdr3_aa: CASSYDGGPYNEQFF; cdr3_nt: TGTGCCAGCAGTTACGACGGGGGGCCCTACAATGAGCAGTTCTTC
j_call: TRBJ2-7; d_call: NA; clone_size: NA; v_call: TRBV20-1; cdr3_aa: CSAQRDRFYEQYF; cdr3_nt: TGCAGTGCTCAGCGGGACAGGTTTTACGAGCAGTACTTC
j_call: TRBJ2-2; d_call: NA; clone_size: NA; v_call: TRBV12-3/TRBV12-4; cdr3_aa: CASSPQGNTGELFF; cdr3_nt: TGTGCCAGCAGCCCACAGGGGAACACCGGGGAGCTGTTTTTT
j_call: TRBJ2-1; d_call: TRBD1; clone_size: NA; v_call: TRBV6-2/TRBV6-3; cdr3_aa: CASSSGTGDYSYNEQFF; cdr3_nt: TGTGCCAGCAGTTCCGGGACAGGGGACTACTCCTACAATGAGCAGTTCTTC
j_call: TRBJ2-7; d_call: NA; clone_size: many; v_call: TRBV11-2; cdr3_aa: CASSLLRGAVGYEQYF; cdr3_nt: TGTGCCAGCAGCTTACTCCGGGGGGCGGTTGGGTACGAGCAGTACTTC
j_call: TRBJ1-5; d_call: TRBD1; clone_size: few; v_call: TRBV7-2; cdr3_aa: CASSYRGGGQPQHF; cdr3_nt: TGTGCCAGCAGTTACAGGGGGGGCGGTCAGCCCCAGCATTTT
j_call: TRBJ1-1; d_call: NA; clone_size: few; v_call: TRBV4-2; cdr3_aa: CASSPYGGAVNTEAFF; cdr3_nt: TGTGCCAGCAGCCCCTATGGTGGGGCAGTGAACACTGAAGCTTTCTTT